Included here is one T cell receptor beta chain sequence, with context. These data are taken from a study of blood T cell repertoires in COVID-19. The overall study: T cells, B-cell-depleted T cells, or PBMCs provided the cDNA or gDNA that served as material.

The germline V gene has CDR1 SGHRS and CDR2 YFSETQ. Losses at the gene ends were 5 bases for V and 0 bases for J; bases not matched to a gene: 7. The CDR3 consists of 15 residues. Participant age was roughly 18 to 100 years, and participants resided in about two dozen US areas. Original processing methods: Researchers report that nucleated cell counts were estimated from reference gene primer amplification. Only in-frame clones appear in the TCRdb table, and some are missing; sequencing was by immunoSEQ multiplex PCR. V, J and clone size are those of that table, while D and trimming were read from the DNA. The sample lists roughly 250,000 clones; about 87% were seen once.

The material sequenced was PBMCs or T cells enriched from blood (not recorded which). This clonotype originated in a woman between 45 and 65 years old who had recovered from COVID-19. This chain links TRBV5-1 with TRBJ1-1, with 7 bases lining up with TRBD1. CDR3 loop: CASRAGDSLNTEAFF. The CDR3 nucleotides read TGCGCCAGCAGGGCCGGGGACAGCCTGAACACTGAAGCTTTCTTT.